Sequencing of this T cell receptor beta chain was carried out in a study of identical twins. The study's findings and limits: With abundant cord blood beta clonotypes, insertions were fewer; memory repertoires showed no such pattern. Among beta out-of-frame sequences, excess sharing between twins appeared weaker. Out-of-frame alpha sequences common to twins exhibited a surplus of low generation probability.

This clonotype was recorded at least ten times. Its specificity is not known. It was template switching that added a universal primer site, and there were unique molecular identifiers on the cDNA. Via MiXCR, TCRdb re-called the 5' RACE reads, giving one row per CDR3 protein. The sample yields about 1.7 million distinct CDR3 sequences, around a third seen once. The germline V gene has CDR1 SQVTM and CDR2 ANQGSEA. This CDR3 has 12 residues. V was clipped by 3 bases and J by 5 bases; unmatched bases: 3. Sequenced sample: cord blood. This TCR came from a newborn girl in good health. This chain links TRBV29-1 with TRBJ1-2, with 7 bases fitting TRBD1. Here the CDR3 reads CSVDGTAYGYTF. The CDR3 DNA reads TGCAGCGTTGACGGGACAGCGTATGGCTACACCTTC.